A single sample is the source of the 14 T cell receptor beta chains below, sequenced in a study of blood T cell repertoires in COVID-19. Libraries were prepared by immunoSEQ multiplex PCR; TCRdb keeps only in-frame clonotypes and omits some of them. The repertoire includes some 300,000 clones, about nine tenths of them detected once, and roughly 2.3% sits in the top ten. Sample: peripheral blood. Receptors were obtained from a man aged 18 to 30 with active or convalescent COVID-19.

The gene calls are TRBV2 and TRBJ2-4; the D gene is possibly TRBD2 (6 bases). The CDR3 is 14 residues long. The germline CDR1 and CDR2 sequences are SNHLY and FYNNEI. Trimming removed 2 bases from V and 1 base from J, with 6 bases in between. The CDR3 DNA reads as TGTGCCAGCAGTGAACGGGGGGCCAAAAACATTCAGTACTTC. This gives the protein CASSERGAKNIQYF.

The CDR3 DNA reads TGTGCCAGCAGTGAACAGGGGTTTTATAATTCACCCCTCCACTTT. Protein: CASSEQGFYNSPLHF. The rearrangement uses TRBV25-1 and TRBJ1-6; weak D call: TRBD1 (6 bases). Germline V gene sequence: CDR1 MGHDK, CDR2 SYGVNS. The CDR3 has 15 residues. Trimming removed 2 bases at V and 4 bases at J, with 9 bases between. The variable domain in full, completed from reference TRBV25-1 and TRBJ1-6, reads EADIYQTPRYLVIGTGKKITLECSQTMGHDKMYWYQQDPGMELHLIHYSYGVNSTEKGDLSSESTVSRIRTEHFPLTLESARPSHTSQYLCASSEQGFYNSPLHFGNGTRLTVT.

The gene calls are TRBV7-9 and TRBJ2-3; possible D gene TRBD2, 6 bases. Between the trimmed V and J ends, which lost 3 bases and 2 bases, there was a span of 12 bases. Germline CDR1 and CDR2: SEHNR and FQNEAQ (reference sequence). The CDR3 runs to 15 residues. CDR3 amino acids: CASSLRRGSTDTQYF. The CDR3 DNA follows: TGTGCCAGCAGCTTGCGACGGGGGTCCACAGATACGCAGTATTTT.

The chain carries TRBV10-3 and TRBJ1-1; perhaps TRBD1 as D (6 bases). Trimming took 3 bases from V and 1 from J, leaving 12 bases between them. This CDR3 is 15 amino acids long. Germline V lookup: CDR1 ENHRY, CDR2 SYGVKD. The CDR3 DNA follows: TGTGCCATCAGTGAAGGGGGTGGATCGAACACTGAAGCTTTCTTT. This gives the protein CAISEGGGSNTEAFF.

The chain couples TRBV19 to TRBJ1-1; D uncertain. The germline CDR1 and CDR2 sequences are LNHDA and SQIVND (reference sequence). The CDR3 totals 14 residues. Between the trimmed V and J ends, which lost 3 bases and 1 base, there was a span of 9 bases. The CDR3 sequence is CASSILGRNTEAFF. In DNA form, the CDR3 reads TGTGCCAGTAGTATTCTGGGGAGGAACACTGAAGCTTTCTTT. The full variable domain, rest sourced from reference TRBV19 and TRBJ1-1, is DGGITQSPKYLFRKEGQNVTLSCEQNLNHDAMYWYRQDPGQGLRLIYYSQIVNDFQKGDIAEGYSVSREKKESFPLTVTSAQKNPTAFYLCASSILGRNTEAFFGQGTRLTVV.

J is TRBJ1-1 and V is TRBV28; TRBD1 agrees at 8 bases. From germline, CDR1 is MDHEN and CDR2 SYDVKM. The CDR3 extends over 14 amino acids. V was pared by 4 bases and J by 1 base, with 2 bases of the junction left unmatched. The chain's CDR3 is CASSSGGPNTEAFF. CDR3 in DNA: TGTGCCAGCAGTTCAGGGGGCCCGAACACTGAAGCTTTCTTT.

The rearrangement joins TRBV4-1 to TRBJ2-3; D perhaps matches TRBD2 (7 bases). The CDR3 is made up of 15 amino acids. Germline V gene sequence: CDR1 MGHRA, CDR2 YSYEKL. With 1 base removed from V and 6 bases from J, the gap between germline ends came to 14 bases. The DNA of the CDR3 is TGCGCCAGCAGCCAAGGGAGGGGGGGCTTTGATACGCAGTATTTT. Translation gives CASSQGRGGFDTQYF.

This clone was recorded only once. The chain employs TRBV19 and TRBJ2-5; 8 nucleotides line up with TRBD2. Germline CDR1 and CDR2: LNHDA and SQIVND (reference sequence). V dropped 6 bases and J dropped 8; count of bases not matched to a gene: 8. This CDR3 is built from 13 residues. CDR3 amino acids: CASRSGGTVTQYF. CDR3 nucleotide sequence: TGTGCCAGTAGGAGCGGGGGTACTGTTACCCAGTACTTC.

The rearrangement uses TRBV11-2 and TRBJ2-7; D unclear. The V gene's germline CDR1 is SGHAT and CDR2 FQNNGV. The CDR3 is made up of 13 amino acids. Trimming cost V 2 bases and J 2 bases, with 7 bases left between them. The CDR3 DNA follows: TGTGCCAGCAGCTTAAACTTCCCCTACGAGCAGTACTTC. Protein product: CASSLNFPYEQYF. Filled out from reference TRBV11-2 and TRBJ2-7, the complete variable domain reads EAGVAQSPRYKIIEKRQSVAFWCNPISGHATLYWYQQILGQGPKLLIQFQNNGVVDDSQLPKDRFSAERLKGVDSTLKIQPAKLEDSAVYLCASSLNFPYEQYFGPGTRLTVT.

The chain combines TRBV25-1 with TRBJ1-2; possibly TRBD1 for D (6 bases). Germline-derived CDR1 and CDR2 are MGHDK and SYGVNS. The CDR3 length is 14 residues. V lost 1 base to trimming and J lost 4 bases, with 10 bases between them. CDR3 loop: CASSEWGTSYGYTF. The CDR3 DNA reads TGTGCCAGCAGTGAATGGGGGACATCCTATGGCTACACCTTC.

The CDR3 DNA reads TGCGCCAGCAGCCCTACGCTCGGGACAGACTACGAGCAGTACTTC. It encodes CASSPTLGTDYEQYF. The chain is built from TRBV4-1 and TRBJ2-7; 7 bases agree with TRBD1. V lost 4 bases to trimming and J lost 3 bases; unmatched junction nucleotides: 9. Germline-derived CDR1 and CDR2 are MGHRA and YSYEKL. The CDR3 spans 15 residues.

This clone has just one count. The gene calls are TRBV28 and TRBJ1-5; no clear D gene. CDR3 size: 13 residues. V was shortened by 3 bases and J by 3 bases, with 6 bases between the two germline ends. Per germline, CDR1 MDHEN and CDR2 SYDVKM. The DNA for the CDR3 is TGTGCCAGCAGTTTGGACTTCAATCAGCCCCAGCATTTT. Its translation: CASSLDFNQPQHF.

The CDR3 bases are TGTGCCAGCAGCTTCCGGGACAGACGCTCACCCCTCCACTTT. This sequence encodes CASSFRDRRSPLHF. The rearrangement uses TRBV5-4 and TRBJ1-6; 7 bases are a match to TRBD1. With V trimmed by 2 bases and J by 10 bases, 6 bases remained unmatched. The CDR3 consists of 14 residues. CDR1 SGHNT and CDR2 YYREEE come from the germline V gene (reference sequence).

This rearrangement joins TRBV6-5 to TRBJ2-7, with TRBD1 matching over 10 bases. V was pared by 5 bases and J by 2 bases, with 6 bases of the junction left unmatched. Germline CDR1 MNHEY, CDR2 SVGAGI. The CDR3 is 15 amino acids. The CDR3 nucleotides are TGTGCCAGCAGTCCGACCGGGACAGGGGCCTACGAGCAGTACTTC. Amino acid sequence: CASSPTGTGAYEQYF.